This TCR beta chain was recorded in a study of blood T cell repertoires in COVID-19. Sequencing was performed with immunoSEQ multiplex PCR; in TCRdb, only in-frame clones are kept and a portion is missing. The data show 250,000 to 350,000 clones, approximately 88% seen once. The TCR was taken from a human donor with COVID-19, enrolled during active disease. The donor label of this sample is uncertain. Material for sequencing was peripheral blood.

CDR3 bases: TGTGCCAGCTCACGACAGGGCTCGGGCACTGAAGCTTTCTTT. This gives the protein CASSRQGSGTEAFF. This rearrangement joins TRBV18 to TRBJ1-1, with 7 bases identical to TRBD1. Germline CDR1 KGHSH, CDR2 LQKENI. The J segment lost 4 bases and the V segment lost 4 bases, leaving 6 bases of the junction unmatched. CDR3 size: 14 residues. The whole variable domain, remainder taken from reference TRBV18 and TRBJ1-1, is NAGVMQNPRHLVRRRGQEARLRCSPMKGHSHVYWYRQLPEEGLKFMVYLQKENIIDESGMPKERFSAEFPKEGPSILRIQQVVRGDSAAYFCASSRQGSGTEAFFGQGTRLTVV.